These 15 T cell receptor beta chains were sequenced from one sample in a study of Ad26.COV2.S vaccination and SARS-CoV-2 variants. Produced via immunoSEQ multiplex PCR; TCRdb's table is partial and in-frame only. The sample has 510,000 or so clones, about 83% seen once. Described treatment: approximately 18 received Ad26.COV2.S at low or high dose, single or two shots; several received placebo; per-sample allocation not given. Sampling occurred on day 63 after the first vaccine or placebo injection. Sequenced material: peripheral blood, taken in a trial of Ad26.COV2.S vaccine versus placebo. The receptors stem from a person aged 18-65 years who received the Ad26.COV2.S COVID-19 vaccine or a placebo.

V usage is TRBV30 and J usage is TRBJ2-1, with 12 bases matching TRBD2. Germline CDR1 reads GTSNPN; CDR2 reads SVGIG (reference sequence). The CDR3 is 15 amino acids. The V gene end was trimmed by 1 base and the J gene end by 7 bases; junction bases not matched to a gene: 5. In DNA, the CDR3 is TGTGCCTGGAGTGCGACTAGCGGGAGTTTGAATGAGCAGTTCTTC. This translates into CAWSATSGSLNEQFF.

The J gene is TRBJ2-1, the V gene TRBV29-1, with D hard to call. Trimming pared 4 bases from V and 3 bases from J, leaving 7 bases between. Germline V gene data show CDR1 as SQVTM and CDR2 as ANQGSEA. The CDR3 length is 12 residues. This CDR3 reads CSVATRYNEQFF. As DNA, the CDR3 is TGCAGCGTTGCTACCCGCTACAATGAGCAGTTCTTC.

This chain connects TRBV28 to TRBJ2-2, with D hard to call. V gave up 6 bases and J gave up 0 bases, with 8 bases separating them. The CDR3 sequence is 14 residues long. The germline V gene has CDR1 MDHEN and CDR2 SYDVKM. Here the CDR3 reads CASRPTPNTGELFF. The DNA for the CDR3 is TGTGCCAGCAGGCCGACCCCGAACACCGGGGAGCTGTTTTTT.

The sample holds one count of this clone. CDR3 sequence reads: CASSLVALEQYF. The CDR3 nucleotides are TGTGCCAGCAGCTTAGTGGCCCTCGAGCAGTACTTC. J is TRBJ2-7 and V is TRBV7-2; D unresolved. V was clipped by 1 base and J by 6 bases, with 7 bases between them. Germline V gene sequence: CDR1 SGHTA, CDR2 FQGNSA. CDR3 length equals 12 residues.

The V and J genes are TRBV11-2 and TRBJ2-1, with TRBD2 identical over 12 bases. The germline V gene has CDR1 SGHAT and CDR2 FQNNGV. The J segment lost 6 bases and the V segment lost 2 bases, leaving 8 bases of the junction unmatched. This CDR3 contains 17 residues. DNA for the CDR3: TGTGCCAGCAGCTTACGCCTAGCGGGAGGGCCCGTCAATGAGCAGTTCTTC. Its protein product is CASSLRLAGGPVNEQFF.

This chain connects TRBV30 to TRBJ1-3; 8 nucleotides align to TRBD1. Germline V gene lookup returns CDR1 GTSNPN and CDR2 SVGIG (reference sequence). V lost 2 bases to trimming and J lost 2 bases; unmatched junction nucleotides: 5. The CDR3 is 15 amino acids. The CDR3 reads CAWSPGQGAGNTIYF. The CDR3 nucleotides read TGTGCCTGGAGTCCCGGACAGGGCGCTGGAAACACCATATATTTT.

The chain employs TRBV3-1 (or the pseudogene TRBV3-2) and TRBJ2-5; 13 nucleotides match TRBD2. CDR1 and CDR2 from the germline V gene are LGHDT and YNNKEL (reference sequence). V dropped 0 bases and J dropped 5; count of bases not matched to a gene: 15. This CDR3 comprises 20 residues. CDR3 in DNA: TGTGCCAGCAGCCAAGATCACGTAACAGGACTAGCGGGAGAGGGGGAGACCCAGTACTTC. It codes for CASSQDHVTGLAGEGETQYF.

Ten or more counts support this clone. The chain links TRBV7-2 to TRBJ1-2; D remains unclear. V shed 4 bases and J shed 5 bases, with 8 bases lying between them. Germline-derived CDR1 and CDR2 are SGHTA and FQGNSA. CDR3 length: 12 residues. CDR3 loop: CASSSPAYGYTF. CDR3 nucleotides: TGTGCCAGCAGCTCTCCAGCTTATGGCTACACCTTC.

The chain links TRBV3-1 (or the pseudogene TRBV3-2) to TRBJ2-1; TRBD1 or TRBD2 may be the D gene (6 bases each). The CDR3 loop spans 15 amino acids. Trimming stripped 1 base from V and 12 bases from J, with 19 bases between. Germline V gives CDR1 LGHDT, CDR2 YNNKEL (reference sequence). CDR3: CASSQARGPTSRQFF. CDR3 nucleotides: TGTGCCAGCAGCCAAGCCCGGGGGCCTACATCGAGGCAGTTCTTC.

This rearrangement joins TRBV28 to TRBJ2-7; D remains ambiguous. CDR3 length: 13 residues. The V gene lost 3 bases and the J gene lost 3 bases, with 9 bases spanning the gap. Germline loops: CDR1 MDHEN, CDR2 SYDVKM. The CDR3 DNA reads TGTGCCAGCAGTTTGCCAGGACGCTACGAGCAGTACTTC. Amino acid sequence: CASSLPGRYEQYF.

This chain joins TRBV6-2 or TRBV6-3 and TRBJ2-7, with a weak D call TRBD2 (6 bases). Trimming stripped 4 bases from V and 0 bases from J, with 13 bases between. CDR1 is MNHEY and CDR2 is SVGEGT in the germline V gene. The CDR3 consists of 15 residues. The CDR3 sequence is CASSLVDYLSYEQYF. CDR3 in DNA: TGTGCCAGCAGTTTAGTGGACTACCTCTCCTACGAGCAGTACTTC.

This clone has more than one count but fewer than ten. The chain is built from TRBV6-5 and TRBJ2-7, with D unresolved. The CDR3 has 13 residues. Per the germline V gene, CDR1 is MNHEY and CDR2 is SVGAGI. Trimming cost V 6 bases and J 7 bases, with 16 bases left between them. The CDR3 here is CASSLAPNREQYF. CDR3 nucleotide sequence: TGTGCCAGCAGCCTTGCCCCCAACCGGGAGCAGTACTTC.

This clone was counted a single time. The V and J genes are TRBV9 and TRBJ2-7, with D maybe TRBD1 (6 bases). Trimming took off 3 bases at V and 1 base at J, with 11 bases between the two ends. There are 14 residues in the CDR3. CDR1 and CDR2 (germline): SGDLS, YYNGEE. CDR3: CASSAQGGSYEQYF. For the CDR3, the DNA is TGTGCCAGCAGCGCCCAAGGGGGATCCTACGAGCAGTACTTC.

This clone was recorded once. Other DNA sequences in the same sample also yield this CDR3. The gene calls are TRBV28 and TRBJ2-6; D may be TRBD1 or TRBD2 (5 bases each). Germline values: CDR1 MDHEN, CDR2 SYDVKM. This CDR3 has 15 residues. V was clipped by 0 bases and J by 2 bases, with 5 bases between them. CDR3 DNA sequence: TGTGCCAGCAGTTTATGGGGGGCTGGGGCCAACGTCCTGACTTTC. This encodes CASSLWGAGANVLTF.

The chain employs TRBV30 and TRBJ2-4, with a possible D match to TRBD2 (5 bases). V dropped 6 bases and J dropped 0 bases, with 9 bases sitting between them. CDR1 is GTSNPN, CDR2 SVGIG, per germline (reference sequence). The CDR3 is 13 amino acids. The CDR3 reads CACRELAKNIQYF. Here the CDR3 DNA reads TGTGCCTGCCGGGAACTAGCCAAAAACATTCAGTACTTC.